The rows below give T cell receptor beta chains drawn from one sample of a study of cytomegalovirus exposure and HLA in healthy donors. Sequencing was performed with immunoSEQ multiplex PCR; in TCRdb, only in-frame clones are kept and a portion is missing. The sample contains about 120,000 clones, over 65% of which appear only once. Material for sequencing was PBMCs. The receptor source for this set is a woman in her fifties or sixties in good health and CMV-seropositive. The CDR3 runs from the conserved cysteine through the conserved F or W. A D gene is named only where the DNA matches it firmly. Size tells how often a clone was seen (once, few, many) or the class of an expanded clone, and some rows leave it out.

>few|TRBD1|TRBV6-1|TRBJ2-3|15
CASGRQGSGTDTQYF
TGTGCCAGCGGACGACAGGGAAGTGGCACAGATACGCAGTATTTT
>.|.|TRBV2|TRBJ1-5|14
CASRAVADYVPQHF
TGTGCCAGCAGAGCGGTGGCCGACTACGTGCCCCAGCATTTT
>.|.|TRBV2|TRBJ2-1|14
CASSELNQYNEQFF
TGTGCCAGCAGTGAACTTAATCAGTACAATGAGCAGTTCTTC
>.|.|TRBV9|TRBJ2-6|18
CASSVDRGGLSGANVLTF
TGTGCCAGCAGCGTAGACAGGGGGGGACTCTCTGGGGCCAACGTCCTGACTTTC
>.|.|TRBV6-6|TRBJ1-2|14
CASSYSVSNYGYTF
TGTGCCAGCAGTTACTCGGTGAGCAACTATGGCTACACCTTC
>once|.|TRBV30|TRBJ2-7|13
CAWSWTEGYEQYF
TGTGCCTGGAGTTGGACTGAGGGCTACGAGCAGTACTTC
>.|.|TRBV18|TRBJ1-2|14
CASSPNEQGYGYTF
TGTGCCAGCTCACCAAATGAGCAGGGCTACGGCTACACCTTC
>.|.|TRBV7-7|TRBJ2-1|13
CASSLSGGNEQFF
TGTGCCAGCAGCTTATCCGGGGGCAATGAGCAGTTCTTC
>.|.|TRBV10-3|TRBJ2-1|14
CAISDTGDYNEQFF
TGTGCCATCAGTGATACCGGGGACTACAATGAGCAGTTCTTC
>.|TRBD2|TRBV5-1|TRBJ2-7|16
CASSLGLAGGLGEQYF
TGCGCCAGCAGCTTGGGACTAGCGGGGGGGCTAGGCGAGCAGTACTTC
>.|.|TRBV5-1|TRBJ1-5|15
CASSQTADSNQPQHF
TGCGCCAGCAGCCAGACAGCTGATAGCAATCAGCCCCAGCATTTT
>.|TRBD2|TRBV4-1|TRBJ2-1|16
CASSQEGLAGVGEQFF
TGCGCCAGCAGCCAGGAGGGGCTAGCGGGAGTTGGTGAGCAGTTCTTC
>.|.|TRBV19|TRBJ2-3|15
CASSIPGEPTDTQYF
TGTGCCAGTAGTATCCCCGGGGAACCCACAGATACGCAGTATTTT
>.|.|TRBV18|TRBJ1-6|15
CASSPREGLYSPLHF
TGTGCCAGCTCACCACGGGAGGGTCTGTATTCACCCCTCCACTTT
>.|TRBD1|TRBV30|TRBJ2-7|13
CAWSHRGFYEQYF
TGTGCCTGGAGTCACAGGGGATTTTACGAGCAGTACTTC
>.|.|TRBV5-1|TRBJ1-4|15
CASSLAESLDEKLFF
TGCGCCAGCAGCTTGGCTGAGTCACTGGATGAAAAACTGTTTTTT
>.|TRBD1|TRBV28|TRBJ1-2|15
CASKGTEVVDYGYTF
TGTGCCAGCAAGGGGACAGAGGTGGTCGACTATGGCTACACCTTC
>.|.|TRBV4-1|TRBJ1-6|15
CASSQEYSSSFSLHF
TGCGCCAGCAGCCAAGAATACTCATCCTCTTTCTCCCTCCACTTT
>few|.|TRBV7-3|TRBJ2-7|14
CASSLTGTSFEQYF
TGTGCCAGCAGCTTGACCGGGACATCGTTCGAGCAGTACTTC
>.|.|TRBV4-3|TRBJ2-7|16
CASSQEAGRLSYEQYF
TGCGCCAGCAGCCAAGAGGCAGGGCGCCTCTCCTACGAGCAGTACTTC
>.|.|TRBV29-1|TRBJ1-2|13
CSVQAAGYCGYTF
TGCAGCGTTCAGGCAGCGGGGTACTGTGGCTACACCTTC
>.|TRBD2|TRBV18|TRBJ2-1|18
CASSLNSGRGLTYNEQFF
TGTGCCAGCTCACTAAATAGCGGGAGAGGGCTCACCTACAATGAGCAGTTCTTC
>once|.|TRBV10-3|TRBJ1-2|12
CAISGPSYGYTF
TGTGCCATCAGTGGGCCTTCCTATGGCTACACCTTC
>.|TRBD1|TRBV19|TRBJ2-5|14
CASSSQGALETQYF
TGTGCCAGTAGTTCACAGGGGGCTTTGGAGACCCAGTACTTC
>.|.|TRBV6-5|TRBJ2-3|15
CASSYGGPSTDTQYF
TGTGCCAGCAGTTATGGCGGTCCAAGCACAGATACGCAGTATTTT
>few|TRBD1|TRBV10-3|TRBJ1-1|15
CAISEKRGPNTEAFF
TGTGCCATCAGTGAGAAAAGGGGGCCCAACACTGAAGCTTTCTTT
>.|.|TRBV7-9|TRBJ2-1|15
CASSQTGNSYNEQFF
TGTGCCAGCAGCCAGACGGGTAACTCCTACAATGAGCAGTTCTTC
>.|TRBD1|TRBV6-1|TRBJ1-2|14
CASSEAGQARGYTF
TGTGCCAGCAGTGAAGCGGGACAGGCGAGGGGCTACACCTTC
>.|TRBD1|TRBV28|TRBJ2-2|13
CATPGQVAGELFF
TGTGCCACCCCGGGACAGGTGGCCGGGGAGCTGTTTTTT
>.|.|TRBV6-1|TRBJ1-5|16
CASSERVRGGNQPQHF
TGTGCCAGCAGTGAACGTGTCAGGGGAGGCAATCAGCCCCAGCATTTT
>.|TRBD2|TRBV27|TRBJ2-3|19
CASSLYGTSGATSTDTQYF
TGTGCCAGCAGTTTATATGGGACTAGCGGGGCTACTAGCACAGATACGCAGTATTTT
>.|TRBD2|TRBV9|TRBJ2-1|15
CASRLGTSGGPEQFF
TGTGCCAGCAGGCTCGGGACTAGCGGGGGGCCTGAGCAGTTCTTC
>few|.|TRBV6-1|TRBJ1-5|17
CASSGSSRGIGNQPQHF
TGTGCCAGCAGTGGCTCCTCCAGGGGTATCGGCAATCAGCCCCAGCATTTT
>.|.|TRBV19|TRBJ2-7|13
CASTEDNSYEQYF
TGTGCCAGTACAGAGGACAATTCTTACGAGCAGTACTTC
>.|.|TRBV7-6|TRBJ1-2|13
CASSERVNYGYTF
TGTGCCAGCAGCGAGAGGGTTAACTATGGCTACACCTTC
>few|.|TRBV7-2|TRBJ1-2|15
CASSLALSSNYGYTF
TGTGCCAGCAGCTTAGCCTTGAGCTCCAACTATGGCTACACCTTC
>.|.|TRBV19|TRBJ2-3|16
CASRTRSPSSTDTQYF
TGTGCCAGTAGGACCAGGTCACCCTCTAGCACAGATACGCAGTATTTT
>.|.|TRBV10-1|TRBJ2-3|13
CASRDSSTDTQYF
TGCGCCAGCCGGGATTCTAGCACAGATACGCAGTATTTT
>.|.|TRBV28|TRBJ2-7|13
CASSLGTGPEQYF
TGTGCCAGCAGTTTGGGAACAGGGCCCGAGCAGTACTTC
>.|TRBD1|TRBV5-1|TRBJ2-7|16
CASSLGQGVGYYEQYF
TGCGCCAGCAGCTTGGGACAGGGGGTAGGATACTACGAGCAGTACTTC